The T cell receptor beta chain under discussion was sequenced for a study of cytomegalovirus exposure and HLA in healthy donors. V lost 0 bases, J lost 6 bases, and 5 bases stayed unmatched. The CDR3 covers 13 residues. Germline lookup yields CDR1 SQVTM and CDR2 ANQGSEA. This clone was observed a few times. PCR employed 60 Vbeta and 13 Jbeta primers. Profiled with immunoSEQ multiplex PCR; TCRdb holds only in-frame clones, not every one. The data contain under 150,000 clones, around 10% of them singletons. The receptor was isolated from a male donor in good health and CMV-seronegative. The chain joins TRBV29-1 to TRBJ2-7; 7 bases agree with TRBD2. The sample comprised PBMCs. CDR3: CSVEEWGGSEQYF. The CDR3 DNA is TGCAGCGTTGAAGAATGGGGGGGATCCGAGCAGTACTTC.